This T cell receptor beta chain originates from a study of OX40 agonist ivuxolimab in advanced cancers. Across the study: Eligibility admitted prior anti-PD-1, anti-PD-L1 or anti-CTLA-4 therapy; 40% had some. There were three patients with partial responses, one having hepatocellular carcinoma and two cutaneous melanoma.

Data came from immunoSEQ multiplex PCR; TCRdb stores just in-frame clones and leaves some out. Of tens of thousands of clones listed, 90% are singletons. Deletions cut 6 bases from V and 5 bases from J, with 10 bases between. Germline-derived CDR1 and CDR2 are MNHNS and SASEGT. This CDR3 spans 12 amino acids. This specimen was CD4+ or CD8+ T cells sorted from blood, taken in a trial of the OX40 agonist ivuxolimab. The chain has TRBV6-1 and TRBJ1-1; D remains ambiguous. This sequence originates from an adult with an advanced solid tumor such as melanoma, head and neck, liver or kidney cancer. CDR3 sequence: CASRGIMTEAFF. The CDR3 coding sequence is TGTGCCAGCAGGGGGATTATGACTGAAGCTTTCTTT.